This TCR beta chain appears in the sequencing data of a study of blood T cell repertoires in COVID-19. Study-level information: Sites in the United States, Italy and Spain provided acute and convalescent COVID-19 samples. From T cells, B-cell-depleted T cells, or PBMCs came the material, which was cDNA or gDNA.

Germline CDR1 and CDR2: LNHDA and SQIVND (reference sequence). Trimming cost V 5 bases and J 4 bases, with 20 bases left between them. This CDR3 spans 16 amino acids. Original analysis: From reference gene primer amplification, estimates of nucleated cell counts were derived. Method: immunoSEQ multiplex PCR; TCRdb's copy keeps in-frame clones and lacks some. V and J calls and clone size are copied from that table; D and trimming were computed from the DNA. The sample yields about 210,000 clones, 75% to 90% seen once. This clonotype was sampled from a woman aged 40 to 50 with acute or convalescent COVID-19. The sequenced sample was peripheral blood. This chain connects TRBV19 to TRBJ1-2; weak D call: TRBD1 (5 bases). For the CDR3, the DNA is TGTGCCAGTAGTCCTTTCGGGGGGGTTACGGGCTATGGCTACACCTTC. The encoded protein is CASSPFGGVTGYGYTF.